Listed below are T cell receptor beta chains from one sample, sequenced in a study of CD8 T cells in Susac syndrome. TCRdb called the immunoSEQ multiplex PCR reads again in MiXCR, with one record for every CDR3 protein. The data hold over 200,000 distinct CDR3 sequences, with more than 85% observed a single time. Material: CD4+ T cells from PBMCs. Source of these receptors: a human donor with multiple sclerosis. Both conserved end residues are part of each CDR3. The order of the fields is D gene, clone size, CDR3 length, V gene, CDR3 protein. A D gene is named only where the DNA matches it firmly. Clone size, where shown, is once, few, many, or a class for clones that have expanded.

D gene: -; clone size: once; CDR3 length: 16; V gene: TRBV15; CDR3 protein: CATKAPTLGGTDTQYF
D gene: -; clone size: -; CDR3 length: 11; V gene: TRBV12-3/TRBV12-4; CDR3 protein: CASTPGNEQYF
D gene: -; clone size: -; CDR3 length: 13; V gene: TRBV29-1; CDR3 protein: CSGSGDGNTEAFF
D gene: -; clone size: -; CDR3 length: 18; V gene: TRBV7-2; CDR3 protein: CASTRRSGFRSSTTEAFF
D gene: -; clone size: -; CDR3 length: 15; V gene: TRBV30; CDR3 protein: CAWSLTPGTRNEQFF
D gene: -; clone size: -; CDR3 length: 13; V gene: TRBV7-3; CDR3 protein: CASSGLHTDTQYF
D gene: -; clone size: once; CDR3 length: 13; V gene: TRBV20-1; CDR3 protein: CSAPTGFDTEAFF
D gene: TRBD2; clone size: -; CDR3 length: 16; V gene: TRBV20-1; CDR3 protein: CSAIRGLAGGQETQYF
D gene: TRBD2; clone size: -; CDR3 length: 16; V gene: TRBV9; CDR3 protein: CASSVVIAGSTGELFF
D gene: -; clone size: -; CDR3 length: 13; V gene: TRBV18; CDR3 protein: CASSPEANYGYTF
D gene: -; clone size: -; CDR3 length: 14; V gene: TRBV7-3; CDR3 protein: CASSLSSVYNEQFF
D gene: TRBD1; clone size: -; CDR3 length: 13; V gene: TRBV29-1; CDR3 protein: CSASYTGGNEQFF
D gene: -; clone size: -; CDR3 length: 12; V gene: TRBV7-9; CDR3 protein: CASSQNEDTQYF
D gene: -; clone size: -; CDR3 length: 16; V gene: TRBV12-3/TRBV12-4; CDR3 protein: CASSPSAVGGYYGYTF
D gene: -; clone size: -; CDR3 length: 17; V gene: TRBV9; CDR3 protein: CASSRSIDAPVGSPLHF
D gene: -; clone size: -; CDR3 length: 13; V gene: TRBV30; CDR3 protein: CAWRDYRDTEAFF
D gene: -; clone size: -; CDR3 length: 15; V gene: TRBV20-1; CDR3 protein: CSARSSGQLNTEAFF
D gene: -; clone size: -; CDR3 length: 11; V gene: TRBV30; CDR3 protein: CAWRGDTEAFF
D gene: -; clone size: -; CDR3 length: 16; V gene: TRBV5-4; CDR3 protein: CASSYTTDLSLDTQYF
D gene: TRBD1; clone size: -; CDR3 length: 12; V gene: TRBV18; CDR3 protein: CASSFGTEEAFF
D gene: -; clone size: -; CDR3 length: 15; V gene: TRBV3-1; CDR3 protein: CASSPGTRSSYEQYF
D gene: TRBD2; clone size: -; CDR3 length: 16; V gene: TRBV11-2; CDR3 protein: CASSLRLAGIYNEQFF
D gene: -; clone size: -; CDR3 length: 12; V gene: TRBV29-1; CDR3 protein: CSVRLQGNIQYF
D gene: TRBD1; clone size: -; CDR3 length: 18; V gene: TRBV2; CDR3 protein: CASRGVEQGFRSNQPQHF
D gene: TRBD1; clone size: -; CDR3 length: 12; V gene: TRBV10-3; CDR3 protein: CAISTGAAEAFF
D gene: -; clone size: once; CDR3 length: 12; V gene: TRBV20-1; CDR3 protein: CSAGDLNTEAFF
D gene: TRBD1; clone size: -; CDR3 length: 15; V gene: TRBV6-1; CDR3 protein: CASDGADRGTYEQYF